The sequence of this TCR beta chain was determined in a study of Graves' ophthalmopathy and Graves' hyperthyroidism. Amplifying from RNA transcripts, the study obtained TCR beta CDR3 regions. An initial RT-PCR round employing HTBI primers preceded a second-round multiplex PCR. MiXCR was run by TCRdb on the multiplex PCR reads, yielding one entry per CDR3 protein. The sample holds over a million distinct CDR3 sequences, about two fifths seen once. The study recruited hyperthyroidism patients aged 18 to 65 who were newly diagnosed, under 2 months' duration. This clonotype showed up just a few times. This TCR derives from an adult man with Graves' hyperthyroidism. Sequencing was done on a sample of peripheral blood or thyroid tissue (not recorded which).

The CDR3 is CSASKGWSSPGANVLTF. The CDR3 DNA reads as TGCAGTGCTAGTAAGGGCTGGAGTTCTCCTGGGGCCAACGTCCTGACTTTC. V is TRBV20-1 and J is TRBJ2-6, with D hard to call. Germline V gene data show CDR1 as DFQATT and CDR2 as SNEGSKA (reference sequence). This CDR3 is built from 17 residues. The V end was cut by 3 bases, the J end by 2 bases, with 17 bases between.